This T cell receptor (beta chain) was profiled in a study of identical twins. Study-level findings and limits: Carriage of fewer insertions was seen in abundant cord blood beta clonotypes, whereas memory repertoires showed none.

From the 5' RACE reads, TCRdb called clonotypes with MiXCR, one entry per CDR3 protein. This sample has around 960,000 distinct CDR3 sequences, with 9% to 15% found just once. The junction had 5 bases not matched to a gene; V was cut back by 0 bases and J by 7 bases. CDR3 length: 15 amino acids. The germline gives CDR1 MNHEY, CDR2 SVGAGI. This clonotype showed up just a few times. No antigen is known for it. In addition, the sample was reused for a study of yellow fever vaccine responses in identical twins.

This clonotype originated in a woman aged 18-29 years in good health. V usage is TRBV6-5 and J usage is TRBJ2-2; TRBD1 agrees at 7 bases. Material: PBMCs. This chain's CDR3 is CASSYSHRGSGELFF. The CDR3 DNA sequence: TGTGCCAGCAGTTACTCTCACAGGGGTAGCGGGGAGCTGTTTTTT.